This paragraph covers one T cell receptor (beta chain) sequence. This sample was taken from a study of control samples from healthy donors and cancer patients. Only in-frame clones appear in the TCRdb table, and some are missing; sequencing was by immunoSEQ multiplex PCR. The sample has around 100,000 clones, around nine tenths seen once; the top ten hold 13% to 15%. Germline V gene sequence: CDR1 GTSNPN, CDR2 SVGIG (reference sequence). This CDR3 has 14 residues. With V trimmed by 3 bases and J by 4 bases, 3 bases remained unmatched. This chain joins TRBV30 and TRBJ2-1; 10 bases align to TRBD2. The TCR comes from a young man in good health. The sample taken for sequencing was blood. The CDR3 reads CAWRRTSGYNEQFF. The CDR3 DNA reads TGTGCCTGGAGAAGGACTAGCGGATACAATGAGCAGTTCTTC.